This T cell receptor (beta chain) came from a study of blood T cell repertoires in COVID-19. In the study overall: From T cells, B-cell-depleted T cells, or PBMCs came the material, which was cDNA or gDNA.

Authors' analysis steps: Quantification of nucleated cells was approximated via reference gene primer amplification. Assay: immunoSEQ multiplex PCR; the TCRdb copy retains only in-frame clones and omits some. V, J and clone size derive from that table, while D and trimming were established from the DNA sequence. The sample records about 250,000 clones, 88% being singletons. This CDR3 has 14 residues. V gave up 2 bases and J gave up 2 bases, with 9 bases separating them. Germline CDR1 and CDR2: MNHEY and SVGAGI. The receptor's source is a woman aged 25 to 39 with COVID-19, enrolled during active disease. This chain joins TRBV6-5 and TRBJ1-1; D gene ambiguous. Sequenced material: peripheral blood. CDR3: CASSYPGGNTEAFF. The CDR3 DNA follows: TGTGCCAGCAGTTACCCGGGTGGAAACACTGAAGCTTTCTTT.